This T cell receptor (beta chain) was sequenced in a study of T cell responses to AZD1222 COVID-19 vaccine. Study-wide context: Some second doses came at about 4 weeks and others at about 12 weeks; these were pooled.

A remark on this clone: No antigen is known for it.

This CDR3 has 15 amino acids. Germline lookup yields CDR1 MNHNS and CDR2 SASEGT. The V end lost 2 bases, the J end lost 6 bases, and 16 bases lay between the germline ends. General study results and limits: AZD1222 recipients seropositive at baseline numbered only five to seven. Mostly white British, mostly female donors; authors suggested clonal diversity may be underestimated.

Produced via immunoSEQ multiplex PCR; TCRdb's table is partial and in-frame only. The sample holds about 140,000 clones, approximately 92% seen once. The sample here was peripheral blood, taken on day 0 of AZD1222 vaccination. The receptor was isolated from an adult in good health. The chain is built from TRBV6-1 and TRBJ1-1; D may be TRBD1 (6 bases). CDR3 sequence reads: CASSEHRDILSEAFF. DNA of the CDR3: TGTGCCAGCAGTGAACACCGGGACATATTATCTGAAGCTTTCTTT.